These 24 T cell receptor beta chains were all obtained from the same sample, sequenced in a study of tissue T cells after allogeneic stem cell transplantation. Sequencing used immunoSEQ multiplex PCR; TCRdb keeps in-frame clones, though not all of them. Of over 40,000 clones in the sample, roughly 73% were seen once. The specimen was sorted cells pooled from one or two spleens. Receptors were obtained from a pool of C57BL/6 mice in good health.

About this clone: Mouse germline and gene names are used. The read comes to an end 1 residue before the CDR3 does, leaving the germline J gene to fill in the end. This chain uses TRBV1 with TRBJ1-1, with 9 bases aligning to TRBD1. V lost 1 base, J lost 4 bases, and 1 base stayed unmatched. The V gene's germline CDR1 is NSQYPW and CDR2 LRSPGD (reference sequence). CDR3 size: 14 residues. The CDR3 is CTCSAGTGVTEVFF. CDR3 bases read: TGCACCTGCAGTGCAGGGACAGGGGTCACAGAAGTCTTC.

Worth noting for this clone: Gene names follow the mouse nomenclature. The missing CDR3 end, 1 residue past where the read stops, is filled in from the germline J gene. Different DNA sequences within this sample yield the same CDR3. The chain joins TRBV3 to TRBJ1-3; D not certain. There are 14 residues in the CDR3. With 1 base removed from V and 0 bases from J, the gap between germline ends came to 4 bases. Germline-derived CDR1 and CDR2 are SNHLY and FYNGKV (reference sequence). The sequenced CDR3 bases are TGTGCCAGCAGCTTAGGGGGTTCTGGAAATACGCTCTAT. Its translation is CASSLGGSGNTLY. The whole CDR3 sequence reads CASSLGGSGNTLYF.

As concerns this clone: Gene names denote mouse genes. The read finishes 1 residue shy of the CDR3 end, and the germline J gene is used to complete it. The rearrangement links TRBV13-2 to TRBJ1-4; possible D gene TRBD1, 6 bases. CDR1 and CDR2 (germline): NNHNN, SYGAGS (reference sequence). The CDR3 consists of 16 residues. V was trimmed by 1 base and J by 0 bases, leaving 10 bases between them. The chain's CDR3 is CASGDRGAVSNERLFF. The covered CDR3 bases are TGTGCCAGCGGTGATAGGGGGGCTGTTTCCAACGAAAGATTATTT.

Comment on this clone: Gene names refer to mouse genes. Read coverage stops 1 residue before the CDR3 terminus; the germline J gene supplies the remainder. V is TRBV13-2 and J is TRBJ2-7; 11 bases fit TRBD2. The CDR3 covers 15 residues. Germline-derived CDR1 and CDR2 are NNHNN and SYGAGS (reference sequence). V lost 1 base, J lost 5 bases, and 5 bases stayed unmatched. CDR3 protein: CASGDPGLGVDEQYF. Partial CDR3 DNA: TGTGCCAGCGGTGATCCGGGACTGGGGGTGGATGAACAGTAC.

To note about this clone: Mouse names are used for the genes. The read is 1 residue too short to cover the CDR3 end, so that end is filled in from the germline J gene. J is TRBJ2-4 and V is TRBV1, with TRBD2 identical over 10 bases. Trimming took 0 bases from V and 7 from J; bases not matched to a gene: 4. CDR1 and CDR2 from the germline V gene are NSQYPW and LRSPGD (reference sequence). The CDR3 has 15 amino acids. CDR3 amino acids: CTCSAEGWGGDTLYF. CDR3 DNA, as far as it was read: TGCACCTGCAGTGCAGAAGGCTGGGGGGGCGACACCTTGTAC.

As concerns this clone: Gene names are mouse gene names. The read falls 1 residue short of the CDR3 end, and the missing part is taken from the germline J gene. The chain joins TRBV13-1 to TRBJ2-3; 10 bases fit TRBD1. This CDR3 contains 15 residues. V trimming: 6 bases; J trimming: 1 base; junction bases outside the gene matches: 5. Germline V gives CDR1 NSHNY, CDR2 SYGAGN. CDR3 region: CASNPGQGRAETLYF. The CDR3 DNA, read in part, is TGTGCCAGCAATCCGGGACAGGGGCGTGCAGAAACGCTGTAT.

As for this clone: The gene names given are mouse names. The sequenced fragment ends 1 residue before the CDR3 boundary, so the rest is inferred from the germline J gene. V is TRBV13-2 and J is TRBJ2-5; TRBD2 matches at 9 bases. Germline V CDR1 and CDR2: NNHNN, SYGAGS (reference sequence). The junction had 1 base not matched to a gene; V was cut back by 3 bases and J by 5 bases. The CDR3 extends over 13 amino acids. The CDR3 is CASGAGGVDTQYF. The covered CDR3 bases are TGTGCCAGCGGTGCTGGGGGGGTAGACACCCAGTAC.

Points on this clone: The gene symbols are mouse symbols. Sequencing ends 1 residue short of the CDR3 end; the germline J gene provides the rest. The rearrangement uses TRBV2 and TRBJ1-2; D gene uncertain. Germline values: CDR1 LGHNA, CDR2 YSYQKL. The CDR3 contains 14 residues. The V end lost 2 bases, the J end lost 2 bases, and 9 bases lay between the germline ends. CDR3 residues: CASSQSPYNSDYTF. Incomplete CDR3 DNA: TGTGCCAGCAGCCAAAGCCCGTATAACTCCGACTACACC.

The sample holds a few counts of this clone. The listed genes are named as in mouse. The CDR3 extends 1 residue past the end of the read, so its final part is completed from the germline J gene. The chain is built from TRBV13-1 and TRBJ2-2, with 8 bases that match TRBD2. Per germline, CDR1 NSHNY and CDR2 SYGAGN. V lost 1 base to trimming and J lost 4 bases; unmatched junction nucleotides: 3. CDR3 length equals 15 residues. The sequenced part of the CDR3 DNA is TGTGCCAGCAGTGATATCTGGGGGGCCACCGGGCAGCTCTAC. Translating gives CASSDIWGATGQLY. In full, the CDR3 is CASSDIWGATGQLYF.

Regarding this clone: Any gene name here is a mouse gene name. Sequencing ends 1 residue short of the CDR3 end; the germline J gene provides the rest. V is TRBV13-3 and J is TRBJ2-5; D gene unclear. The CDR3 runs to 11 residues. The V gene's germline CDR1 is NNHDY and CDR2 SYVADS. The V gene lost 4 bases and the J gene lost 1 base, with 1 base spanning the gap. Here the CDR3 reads CASSYQDTQYF. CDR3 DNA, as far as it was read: TGTGCCAGCAGTTACCAAGACACCCAGTAC.

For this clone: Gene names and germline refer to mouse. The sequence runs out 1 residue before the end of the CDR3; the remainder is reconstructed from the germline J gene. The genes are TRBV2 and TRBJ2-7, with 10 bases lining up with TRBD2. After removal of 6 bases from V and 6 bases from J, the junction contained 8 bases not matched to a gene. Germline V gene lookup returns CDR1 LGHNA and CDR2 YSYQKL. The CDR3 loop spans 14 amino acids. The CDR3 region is CASSLLGGRGEQYF. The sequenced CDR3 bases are TGTGCCAGCAGTCTACTGGGGGGGAGGGGTGAACAGTAC.

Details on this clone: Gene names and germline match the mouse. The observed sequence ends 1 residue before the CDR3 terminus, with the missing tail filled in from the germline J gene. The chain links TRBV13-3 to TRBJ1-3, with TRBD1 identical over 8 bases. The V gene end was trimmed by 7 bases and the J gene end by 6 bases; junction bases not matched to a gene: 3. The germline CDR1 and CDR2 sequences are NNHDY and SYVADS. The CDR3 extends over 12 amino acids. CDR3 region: CASSGGENTLYF. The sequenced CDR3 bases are TGTGCCAGCTCAGGGGGCGAAAATACGCTCTAT.

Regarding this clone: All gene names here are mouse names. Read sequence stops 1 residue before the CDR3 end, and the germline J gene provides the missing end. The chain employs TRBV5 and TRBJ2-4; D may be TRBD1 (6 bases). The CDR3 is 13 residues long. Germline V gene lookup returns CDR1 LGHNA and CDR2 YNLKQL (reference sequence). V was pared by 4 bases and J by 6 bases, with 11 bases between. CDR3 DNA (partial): TGTGCCAGCAGCCCCAGGGGCGGCAACACCTTGTAC. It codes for CASSPRGGNTLY. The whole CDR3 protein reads CASSPRGGNTLYF.

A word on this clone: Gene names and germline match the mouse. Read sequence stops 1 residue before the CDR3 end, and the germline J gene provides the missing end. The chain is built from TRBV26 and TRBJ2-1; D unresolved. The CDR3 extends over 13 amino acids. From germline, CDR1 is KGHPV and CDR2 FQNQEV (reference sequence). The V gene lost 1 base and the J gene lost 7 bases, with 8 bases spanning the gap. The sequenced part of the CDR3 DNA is TGTGCCAGCAGTCTGTGGAGCGGCGCTGAGCAGTTC. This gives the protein CASSLWSGAEQF. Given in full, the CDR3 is CASSLWSGAEQFF.

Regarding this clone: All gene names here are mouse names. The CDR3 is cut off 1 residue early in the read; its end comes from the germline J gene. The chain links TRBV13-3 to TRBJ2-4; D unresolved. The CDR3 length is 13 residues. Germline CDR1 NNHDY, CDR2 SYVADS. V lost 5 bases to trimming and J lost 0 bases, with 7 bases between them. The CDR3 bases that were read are TGTGCCAGCAGGACATCTAGTCAAAACACCTTGTAC. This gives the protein CASRTSSQNTLY. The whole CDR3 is CASRTSSQNTLYF.

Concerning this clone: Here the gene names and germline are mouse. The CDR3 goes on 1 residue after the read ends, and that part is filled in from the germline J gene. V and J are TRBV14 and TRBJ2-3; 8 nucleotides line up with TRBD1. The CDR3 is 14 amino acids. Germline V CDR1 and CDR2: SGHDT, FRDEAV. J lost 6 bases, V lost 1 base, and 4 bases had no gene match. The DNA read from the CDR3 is TGTGCCAGCAGTTTCGGACAGGGAGGGGAAACGCTGTAT. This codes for CASSFGQGGETLY. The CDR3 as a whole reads CASSFGQGGETLYF.

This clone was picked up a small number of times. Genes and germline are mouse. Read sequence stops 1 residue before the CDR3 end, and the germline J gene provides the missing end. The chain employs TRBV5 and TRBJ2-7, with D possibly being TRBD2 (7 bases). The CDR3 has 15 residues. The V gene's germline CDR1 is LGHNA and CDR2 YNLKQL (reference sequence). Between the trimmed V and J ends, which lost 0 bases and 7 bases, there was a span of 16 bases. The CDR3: CASSQDVGGAEEQYF. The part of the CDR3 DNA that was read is TGTGCCAGCAGCCAAGATGTGGGGGGCGCGGAGGAACAGTAC.

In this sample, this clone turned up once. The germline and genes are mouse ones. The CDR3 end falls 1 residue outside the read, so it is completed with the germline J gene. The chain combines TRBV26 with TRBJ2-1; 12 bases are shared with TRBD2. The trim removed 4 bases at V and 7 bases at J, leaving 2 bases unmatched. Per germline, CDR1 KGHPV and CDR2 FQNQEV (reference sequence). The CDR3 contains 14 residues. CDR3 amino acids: CASSRDWGAAEQFF. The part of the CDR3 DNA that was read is TGTGCCAGCAGTCGGGACTGGGGGGCCGCTGAGCAGTTC.

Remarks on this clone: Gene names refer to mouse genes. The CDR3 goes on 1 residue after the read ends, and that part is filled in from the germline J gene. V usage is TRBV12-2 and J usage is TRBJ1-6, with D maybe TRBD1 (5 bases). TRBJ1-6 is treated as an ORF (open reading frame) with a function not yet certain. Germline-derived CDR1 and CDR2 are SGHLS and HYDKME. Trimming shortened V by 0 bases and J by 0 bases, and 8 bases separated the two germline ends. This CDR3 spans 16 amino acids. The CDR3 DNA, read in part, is TGTGCCAGCTCTCTCGTTCAGGGTTCCTATAATTCGCCCCTCTAC. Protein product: CASSLVQGSYNSPLY. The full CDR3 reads CASSLVQGSYNSPLYF.

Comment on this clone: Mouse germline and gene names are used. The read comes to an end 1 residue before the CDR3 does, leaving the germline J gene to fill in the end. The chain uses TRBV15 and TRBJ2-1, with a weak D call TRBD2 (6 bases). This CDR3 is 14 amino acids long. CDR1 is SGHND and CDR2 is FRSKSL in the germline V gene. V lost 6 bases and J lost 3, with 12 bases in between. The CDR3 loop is CASSPGGSYAEQFF. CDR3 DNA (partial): TGTGCCAGCAGCCCGGGGGGTTCCTATGCTGAGCAGTTC.

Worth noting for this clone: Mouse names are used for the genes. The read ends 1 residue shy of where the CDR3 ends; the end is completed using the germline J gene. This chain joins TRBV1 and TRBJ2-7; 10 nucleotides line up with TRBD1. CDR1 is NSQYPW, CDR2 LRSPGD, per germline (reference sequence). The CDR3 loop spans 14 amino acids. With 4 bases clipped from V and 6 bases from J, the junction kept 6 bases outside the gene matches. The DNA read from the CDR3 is TGCACCTGCAGTGGCCGGGACAGGGGTGGTGAACAGTAC. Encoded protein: CTCSGRDRGGEQY. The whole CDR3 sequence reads CTCSGRDRGGEQYF. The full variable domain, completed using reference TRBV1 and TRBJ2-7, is VTLLEQNPRWRLVPRGQAVNLRCILKNSQYPWMSWYQQDLQKQLQWLFTLRSPGDKEVKSLPGADYLATRVTDTELRLQVANMSQGRTLYCTCSGRDRGGEQYFGPGTRLTVL.

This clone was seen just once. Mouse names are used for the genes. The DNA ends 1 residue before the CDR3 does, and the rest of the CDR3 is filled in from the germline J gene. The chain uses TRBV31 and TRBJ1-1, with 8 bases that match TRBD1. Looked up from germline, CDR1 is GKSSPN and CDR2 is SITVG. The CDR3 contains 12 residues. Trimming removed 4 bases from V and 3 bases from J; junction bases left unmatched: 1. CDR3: CAWIQGDTEVFF. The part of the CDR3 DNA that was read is TGTGCCTGGATACAGGGGGACACAGAAGTCTTC.

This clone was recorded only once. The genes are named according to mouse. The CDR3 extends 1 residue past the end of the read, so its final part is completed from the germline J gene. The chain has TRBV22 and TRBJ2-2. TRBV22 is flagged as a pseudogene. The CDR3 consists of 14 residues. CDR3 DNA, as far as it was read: TGTGCCAGCAGTTATGAGTCAAACACCGGGCAGCTCTAC. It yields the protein CASSYESNTGQLY. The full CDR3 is CASSYESNTGQLYF.

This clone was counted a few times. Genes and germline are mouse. CDR3 sequence: CASIPGLGYEQYF. The CDR3 bases that were read are TGTGCCAGCATTCCGGGACTGGGCTATGAACAGTAC. The chain carries TRBV19 and TRBJ2-7, with 9 nucleotides matching TRBD2. The read terminates 1 residue ahead of where the CDR3 ends, so the germline J gene completes it. There are 13 residues in the CDR3. Germline V gene lookup returns CDR1 FNHDT and CDR2 SITEND (reference sequence). V shed 6 bases and J 3 bases; nucleotides not matched to a gene: 4.